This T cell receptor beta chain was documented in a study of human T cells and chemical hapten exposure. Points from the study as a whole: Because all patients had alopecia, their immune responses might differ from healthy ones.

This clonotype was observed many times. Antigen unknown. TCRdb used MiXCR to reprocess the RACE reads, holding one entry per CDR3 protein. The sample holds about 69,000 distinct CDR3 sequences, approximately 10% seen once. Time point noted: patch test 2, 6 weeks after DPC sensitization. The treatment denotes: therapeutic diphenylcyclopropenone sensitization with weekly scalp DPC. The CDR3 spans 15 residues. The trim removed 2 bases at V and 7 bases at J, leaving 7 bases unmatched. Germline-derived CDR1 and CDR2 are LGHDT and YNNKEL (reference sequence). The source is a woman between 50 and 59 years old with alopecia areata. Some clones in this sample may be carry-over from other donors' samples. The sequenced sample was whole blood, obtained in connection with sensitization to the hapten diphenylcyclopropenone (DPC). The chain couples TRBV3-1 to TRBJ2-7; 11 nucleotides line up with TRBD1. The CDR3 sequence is CASSQPGQGAWEQYF. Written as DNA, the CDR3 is TGTGCCAGCAGCCAACCTGGACAGGGGGCGTGGGAGCAGTACTTC.